This is a list of T cell receptor beta chains from one sample in a study of early T cells in non-severe SARS-CoV-2 infection. One entry per CDR3 protein, called by TCRdb with MiXCR from the 5' RACE reads. The table records 60,000 to 85,000 distinct CDR3 sequences, around a sixth of them present only once. The sequenced material came from whole blood. These receptor sequences come from an adult who was a healthcare worker with PCR-confirmed SARS-CoV-2 infection or an uninfected control (not recorded which). CDR3s include the opening cysteine and the closing phenylalanine or tryptophan. A D gene is named only where the DNA matches it firmly. Not every row has a clone size; where given, it reads once, few, many or a size class.

d_call,j_call,v_call,clone_size,cdr3_aa,cdr3_nt
-,TRBJ2-2,TRBV6-2/TRBV6-3,few,CASSYLGGELFF,TGTGCCAGCAGTTATTTGGGCGGGGAGCTGTTTTTT
-,TRBJ2-1,TRBV29-1,few,CSETTGGAYNEQFF,TGCAGCGAGACCACGGGGGGCGCCTACAATGAGCAGTTCTTC
-,TRBJ2-5,TRBV6-6,-,CASSSLGAQETQYF,TGTGCCAGCAGTTCGCTGGGGGCGCAAGAGACCCAGTACTTC
-,TRBJ1-4,TRBV6-2/TRBV6-3,few,CASSNGGKLFF,TGTGCCAGCTCCAACGGGGGAAAACTGTTTTTT
TRBD1,TRBJ1-1,TRBV2,few,CASSYRGLYSEAFF,TGTGCCAGCAGTTACAGGGGGCTGTACAGTGAAGCTTTCTTT
-,TRBJ2-3,TRBV4-1,-,CASSPGMAELDTQYF,TGCGCCAGCAGCCCAGGAATGGCGGAGCTAGATACGCAGTATTTT
TRBD1,TRBJ2-1,TRBV20-1,-,CSAQQGHHPNEQFF,TGCAGTGCACAACAGGGGCATCACCCCAATGAGCAGTTCTTC
-,TRBJ1-1,TRBV12-3/TRBV12-4,many,CASSLSEGSTEAFF,TGTGCCAGCAGTTTAAGCGAGGGAAGCACTGAAGCTTTCTTT
-,TRBJ2-7,TRBV7-2,few,CASSLYGVGSYEQYF,TGTGCCAGCAGCTTATACGGGGTGGGCTCCTACGAGCAGTACTTC
-,TRBJ2-7,TRBV2,many,CAIRQLYEQYF,TGTGCCATTCGACAGTTATACGAGCAGTACTTC
-,TRBJ1-3,TRBV3-1,once,CASSLTGRGNTIYF,TGTGCCAGCAGCCTGACAGGCCGCGGAAACACCATATATTTT
TRBD2,TRBJ2-3,TRBV18,few,CASSLVLTSGKGTDTQYF,TGTGCCAGCTCACTGGTCCTGACTAGCGGGAAAGGCACAGATACGCAGTATTTT
-,TRBJ1-2,TRBV6-6,few,CASSLSSGSWEGYGYTF,TGTGCCAGCAGTTTGAGTTCCGGGTCCTGGGAAGGCTATGGCTACACCTTC
-,TRBJ2-1,TRBV5-1,-,CASSLAGGGAYNEQFF,TGCGCCAGCAGCTTGGCCGGCGGCGGGGCCTACAATGAGCAGTTCTTC
-,TRBJ1-5,TRBV12-3/TRBV12-4,many,CASRLGGQDQPQHF,TGTGCCAGCAGGTTGGGGGGTCAGGATCAGCCCCAGCATTTT
-,TRBJ1-1,TRBV7-9,-,CASSFMNTEAFF,TGTGCCAGCAGCTTCATGAACACTGAAGCTTTCTTT
-,TRBJ2-5,TRBV6-6,-,CASSYSRGEETQYF,TGTGCCAGCAGTTACTCGAGGGGCGAGGAGACCCAGTACTTC
-,TRBJ2-7,TRBV29-1,many,CSVERRGPSYEQYF,TGCAGCGTTGAAAGGCGGGGGCCGAGCTACGAGCAGTACTTC
-,TRBJ2-2,TRBV19,-,CASSMTGNTGELFF,TGTGCCAGTAGTATGACGGGAAACACCGGGGAGCTGTTTTTT
TRBD2,TRBJ2-5,TRBV11-2,few,CASSLSGTSANLGTQYF,TGTGCCAGCAGCTTATCCGGGACTAGCGCAAATCTGGGGACCCAGTACTTC
-,TRBJ1-2,TRBV11-3,many,CASSHYAQGVTGYTF,TGTGCCAGCAGCCACTACGCACAGGGAGTAACTGGCTACACCTTC
-,TRBJ2-7,TRBV28,-,CASSALRGRHEQYF,TGTGCCAGCAGCGCCCTCCGGGGACGCCACGAGCAGTACTTC
TRBD2,TRBJ2-2,TRBV4-3,few,CASSQGGRAVGELFF,TGCGCCAGCAGCCAAGGCGGGAGGGCCGTCGGGGAGCTGTTTTTT
-,TRBJ2-3,TRBV5-8,few,CASSLASPDTQYF,TGTGCCAGCAGCTTGGCTTCCCCAGATACGCAGTATTTT
-,TRBJ1-5,TRBV9,few,CASSVAGGNQPQHF,TGTGCCAGCAGCGTAGCCGGGGGCAATCAGCCCCAGCATTTT
TRBD2,TRBJ2-2,TRBV19,many,CASSIVLAGAFGELFF,TGTGCCAGTAGTATAGTTCTAGCGGGTGCTTTCGGGGAGCTGTTTTTT
-,TRBJ1-1,TRBV9,many,CASSDRLGGPGGTEAFF,TGTGCCAGCAGCGACCGTCTTGGGGGGCCGGGAGGCACTGAAGCTTTCTTT
-,TRBJ2-2,TRBV24-1,-,CATRGAAGTGELFF,TGTGCCACCAGAGGGGCTGCGGGCACCGGGGAGCTGTTTTTT
TRBD1,TRBJ2-7,TRBV18,few,CASSPPTGATYEQYF,TGTGCCAGCTCACCCCCGACAGGGGCGACCTACGAGCAGTACTTC
-,TRBJ2-7,TRBV25-1,few,CAGGGENSYEQYF,TGTGCCGGGGGGGGCGAGAACTCCTACGAGCAGTACTTC
TRBD2,TRBJ2-5,TRBV7-2,few,CASRQGTSGETQYF,TGTGCCAGCAGACAAGGGACTAGCGGGGAGACCCAGTACTTC
TRBD1,TRBJ2-7,TRBV6-5,few,CASSYSTGEYEQYF,TGTGCCAGCAGTTACTCGACAGGGGAGTACGAGCAGTACTTC
TRBD2,TRBJ2-7,TRBV5-6,few,CASSSGLGASYEQYF,TGTGCCAGCAGCTCGGGACTAGGGGCCTCCTACGAGCAGTACTTC
-,TRBJ1-6,TRBV3-1,medium-sized,CASSQEGGNSPLHF,TGTGCCAGCAGCCAAGAAGGCGGGAATTCACCCCTCCACTTT
-,TRBJ2-1,TRBV7-7,few,CASSLSLKDGEQFF,TGTGCTAGCAGCTTGAGTCTAAAGGATGGTGAGCAGTTCTTC
TRBD2,TRBJ2-1,TRBV7-2,few,CASSLETSGRRYEQFF,TGTGCCAGCAGCTTAGAGACTAGCGGGAGGCGCTATGAGCAGTTCTTC
-,TRBJ2-7,TRBV6-2/TRBV6-3,many,CASSYTGGADEQYF,TGTGCCAGCAGTTACACAGGCGGCGCGGACGAGCAGTACTTC
TRBD2,TRBJ2-3,TRBV28,-,CASSLLAGGTDTQYF,TGTGCCAGCAGTTTACTAGCGGGGGGCACAGATACGCAGTATTTT
TRBD2,TRBJ2-1,TRBV5-1,-,CASSFTSGANEQFF,TGCGCCAGCAGCTTTACTAGCGGTGCCAATGAGCAGTTCTTC
TRBD1,TRBJ2-2,TRBV7-2,many,CASSPRTGYTGELFF,TGTGCCAGCAGCCCGCGGACAGGCTACACCGGGGAGCTGTTTTTT
-,TRBJ2-7,TRBV27,few,CASSTGTRPYEQYF,TGTGCCAGCAGTACAGGGACCAGACCCTACGAGCAGTACTTC
TRBD2,TRBJ2-7,TRBV29-1,few,CSVASGFPSYEQYF,TGCAGCGTCGCTAGCGGTTTCCCCTCCTACGAGCAGTACTTC
-,TRBJ1-4,TRBV5-1,few,CASSTGTAINEKLFF,TGCGCCAGCAGCACCGGGACGGCGATAAATGAAAAACTGTTTTTT
TRBD2,TRBJ2-7,TRBV15,few,CATSRTGLATYEQYF,TGTGCCACCAGCAGAACAGGACTAGCGACCTACGAGCAGTACTTC
TRBD1,TRBJ1-4,TRBV20-1,-,CSARCGQGKGTNEKLFF,TGCAGTGCTAGATGCGGACAGGGGAAGGGAACTAATGAAAAACTGTTTTTT
-,TRBJ2-7,TRBV2,many,CASSERGPPSYEQYF,TGTGCCAGCAGTGAACGGGGTCCCCCCTCCTACGAGCAGTACTTC